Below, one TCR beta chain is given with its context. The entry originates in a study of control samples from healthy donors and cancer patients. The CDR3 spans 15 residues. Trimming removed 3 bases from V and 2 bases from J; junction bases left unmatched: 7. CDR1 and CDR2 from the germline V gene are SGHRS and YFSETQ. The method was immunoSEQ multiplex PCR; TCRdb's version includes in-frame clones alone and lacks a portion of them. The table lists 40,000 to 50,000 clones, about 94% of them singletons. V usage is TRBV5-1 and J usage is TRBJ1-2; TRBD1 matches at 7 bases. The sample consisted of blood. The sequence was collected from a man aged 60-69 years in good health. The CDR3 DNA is TGCGCCAGCAGCTCTAGAGAGGGGGCGAACTATGGCTACACCTTC. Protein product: CASSSREGANYGYTF.